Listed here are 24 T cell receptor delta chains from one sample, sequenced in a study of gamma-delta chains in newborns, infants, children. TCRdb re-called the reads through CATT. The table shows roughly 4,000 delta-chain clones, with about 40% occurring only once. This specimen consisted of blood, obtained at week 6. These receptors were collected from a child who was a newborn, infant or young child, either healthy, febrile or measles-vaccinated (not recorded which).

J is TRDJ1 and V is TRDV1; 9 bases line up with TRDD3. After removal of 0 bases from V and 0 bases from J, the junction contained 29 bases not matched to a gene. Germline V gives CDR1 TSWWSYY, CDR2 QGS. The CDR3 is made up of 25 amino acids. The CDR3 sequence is CALGELPRGIWGIPPGPRYTDKLIF. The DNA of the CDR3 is TGTGCTCTTGGGGAACTACCGCGGGGAATCTGGGGGATTCCACCCGGACCTCGGTACACCGATAAACTCATCTTT.

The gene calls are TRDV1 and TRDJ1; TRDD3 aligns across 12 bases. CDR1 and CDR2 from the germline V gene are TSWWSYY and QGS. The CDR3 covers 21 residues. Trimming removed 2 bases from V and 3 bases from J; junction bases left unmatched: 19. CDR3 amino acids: CALGEYVHFRLLGDTPDKLIF. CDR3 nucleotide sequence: TGTGCTCTTGGGGAATATGTTCATTTCCGGTTACTGGGGGATACCCCCGATAAACTCATCTTT.

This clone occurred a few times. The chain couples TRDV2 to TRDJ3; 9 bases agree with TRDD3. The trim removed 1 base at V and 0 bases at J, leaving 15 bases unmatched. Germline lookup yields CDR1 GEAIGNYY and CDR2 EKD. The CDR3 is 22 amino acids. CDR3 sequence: CACDTIRDWGTPSSWDTRQMFF. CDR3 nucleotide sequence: TGTGCCTGTGACACGATACGGGACTGGGGGACTCCTAGCTCCTGGGACACCCGACAGATGTTTTTC.

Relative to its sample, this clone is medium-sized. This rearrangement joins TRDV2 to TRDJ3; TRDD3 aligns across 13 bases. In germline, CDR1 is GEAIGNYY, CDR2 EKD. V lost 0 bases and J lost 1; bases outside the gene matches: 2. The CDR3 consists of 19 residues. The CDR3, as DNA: TGTGCCTGTGACACCGTACTGGGGGATACGTCCTGGGACACCCGACAGATGTTTTTC. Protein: CACDTVLGDTSWDTRQMFF.

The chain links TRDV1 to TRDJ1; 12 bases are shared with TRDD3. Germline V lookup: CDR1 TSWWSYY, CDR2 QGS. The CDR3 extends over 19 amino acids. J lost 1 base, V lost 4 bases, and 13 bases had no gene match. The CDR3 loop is CALGGRVPLLGDTTDKLIF. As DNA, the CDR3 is TGTGCTCTTGGGGGACGGGTCCCCCTACTGGGGGATACCACCGATAAACTCATCTTT.

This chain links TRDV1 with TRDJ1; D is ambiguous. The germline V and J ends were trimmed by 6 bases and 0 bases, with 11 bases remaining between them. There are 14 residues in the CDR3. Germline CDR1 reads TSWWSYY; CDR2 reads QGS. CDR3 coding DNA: TGTGCTCTTGGACGAAGGTCGTACACCGATAAACTCATCTTT. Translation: CALGRRSYTDKLIF.

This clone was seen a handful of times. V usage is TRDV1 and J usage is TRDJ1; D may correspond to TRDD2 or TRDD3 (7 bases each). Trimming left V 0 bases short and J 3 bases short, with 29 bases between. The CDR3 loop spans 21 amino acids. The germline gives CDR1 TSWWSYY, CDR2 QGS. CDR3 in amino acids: CALGELYHIPTWGTRADKLIF. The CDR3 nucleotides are TGTGCTCTTGGGGAACTTTACCATATTCCTACGTGGGGGACGCGAGCCGATAAACTCATCTTT.

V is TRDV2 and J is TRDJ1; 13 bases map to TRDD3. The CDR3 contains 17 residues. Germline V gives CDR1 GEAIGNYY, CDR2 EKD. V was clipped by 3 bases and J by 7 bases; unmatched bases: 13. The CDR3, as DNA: TGTGCCTGTGACGGCCTACTGGGGGATACGCGAGGGGGTAAACTCATCTTT. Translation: CACDGLLGDTRGGKLIF.

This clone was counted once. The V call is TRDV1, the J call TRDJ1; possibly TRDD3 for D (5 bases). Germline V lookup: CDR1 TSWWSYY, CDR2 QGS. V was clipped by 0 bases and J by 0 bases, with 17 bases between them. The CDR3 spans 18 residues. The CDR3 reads CALGELNRDRSYTDKLIF. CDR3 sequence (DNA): TGTGCTCTTGGGGAACTAAATCGGGATCGATCGTACACCGATAAACTCATCTTT.

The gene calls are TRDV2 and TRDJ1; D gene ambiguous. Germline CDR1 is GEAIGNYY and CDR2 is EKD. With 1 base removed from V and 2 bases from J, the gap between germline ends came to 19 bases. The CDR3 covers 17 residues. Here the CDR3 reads CACDTLNSLAKTDKLIF. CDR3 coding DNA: TGTGCCTGTGACACGTTGAACTCTCTTGCGAAGACCGATAAACTCATCTTT.

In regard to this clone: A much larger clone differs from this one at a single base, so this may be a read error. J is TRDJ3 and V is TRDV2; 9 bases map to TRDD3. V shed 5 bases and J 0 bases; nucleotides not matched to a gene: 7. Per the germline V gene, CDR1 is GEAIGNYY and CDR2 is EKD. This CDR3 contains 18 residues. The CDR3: CACGRVGGYSWDTRQMFF. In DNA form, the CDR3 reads TGTGCCTGTGGCAGGGTTGGGGGATACTCCTGGGACACCCGACAGATGTTTTTC.

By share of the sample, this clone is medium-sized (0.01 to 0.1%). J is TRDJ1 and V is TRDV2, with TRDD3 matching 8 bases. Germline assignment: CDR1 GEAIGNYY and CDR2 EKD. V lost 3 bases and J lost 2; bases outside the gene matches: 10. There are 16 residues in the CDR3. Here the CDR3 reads CACDGMVGDGTDKLIF. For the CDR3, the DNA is TGTGCCTGTGACGGGATGGTGGGGGATGGAACCGATAAACTCATCTTT.

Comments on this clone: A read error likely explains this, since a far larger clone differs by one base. The CDR3 loop reads CALGELPTSYWGIAAYTDKLIF. In DNA, the CDR3 is TGTGCTCTTGGGGAACTACCTACATCGTACTGGGGGATCGCAGCGTACACCGATAAACTCATCTTT. V and J are TRDV1 and TRDJ1; 10 positions agree with TRDD3. From germline, CDR1 is TSWWSYY and CDR2 QGS. The CDR3 runs 22 residues. The trim removed 0 bases at V and 0 bases at J, leaving 19 bases unmatched.

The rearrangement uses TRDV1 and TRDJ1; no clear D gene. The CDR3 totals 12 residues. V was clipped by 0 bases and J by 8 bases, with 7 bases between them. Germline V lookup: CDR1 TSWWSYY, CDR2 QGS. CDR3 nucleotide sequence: TGTGCTCTTGGGGAACTGGAAACGAAACTCATCTTT. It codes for CALGELETKLIF.

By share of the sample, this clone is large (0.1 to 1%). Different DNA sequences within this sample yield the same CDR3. CDR3 coding DNA: TGTGCCTGTGACATACTGGGGGATACAGCACAACTCTTCTTT. It codes for CACDILGDTAQLFF. The rearrangement uses TRDV2 and TRDJ2; 10 nucleotides agree with TRDD3. The CDR3 has 14 amino acids. Germline loops: CDR1 GEAIGNYY, CDR2 EKD. The V gene end was trimmed by 2 bases and the J gene end by 5 bases; junction bases not matched to a gene: 1.

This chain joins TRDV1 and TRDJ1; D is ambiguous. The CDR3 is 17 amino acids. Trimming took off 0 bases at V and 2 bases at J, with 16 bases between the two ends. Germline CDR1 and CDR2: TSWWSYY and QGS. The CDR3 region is CALGELLPRNGTDKLIF. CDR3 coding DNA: TGTGCTCTTGGGGAACTACTACCCCGGAATGGAACCGATAAACTCATCTTT.

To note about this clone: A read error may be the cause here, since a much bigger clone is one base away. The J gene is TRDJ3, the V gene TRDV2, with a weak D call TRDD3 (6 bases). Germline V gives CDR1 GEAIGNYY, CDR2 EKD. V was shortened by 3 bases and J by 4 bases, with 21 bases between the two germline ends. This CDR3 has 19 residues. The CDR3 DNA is TGTGCCTGTGACCTTCTAGTGGGGGGTACGCGATGGGACACCCGACAGATGTTTTTC. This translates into CACDLLVGGTRWDTRQMFF.

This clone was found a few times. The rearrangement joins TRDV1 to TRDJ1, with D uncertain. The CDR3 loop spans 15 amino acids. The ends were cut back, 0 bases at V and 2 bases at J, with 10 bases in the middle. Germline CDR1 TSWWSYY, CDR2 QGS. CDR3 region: CALGELSRQTDKLIF. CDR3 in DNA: TGTGCTCTTGGGGAACTAAGTCGACAGACCGATAAACTCATCTTT.

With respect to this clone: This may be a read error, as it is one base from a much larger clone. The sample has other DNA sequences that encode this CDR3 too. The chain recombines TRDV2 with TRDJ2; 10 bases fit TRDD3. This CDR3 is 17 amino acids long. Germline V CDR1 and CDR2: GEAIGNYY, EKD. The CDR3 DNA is TGTGCCTGTGACACCCTGGGGGATATGGGTTTGACAGCGCAACTCTTCTTT. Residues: CACDTLGDMGLTAQLFF.

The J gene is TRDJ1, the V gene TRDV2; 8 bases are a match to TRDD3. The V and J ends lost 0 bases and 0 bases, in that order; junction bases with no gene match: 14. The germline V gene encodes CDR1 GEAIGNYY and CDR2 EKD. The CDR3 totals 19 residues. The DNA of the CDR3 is TGTGCCTGTGACACCGTGGCTACTGGGGGTCCGGGTAACACCGATAAACTCATCTTT. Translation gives CACDTVATGGPGNTDKLIF.

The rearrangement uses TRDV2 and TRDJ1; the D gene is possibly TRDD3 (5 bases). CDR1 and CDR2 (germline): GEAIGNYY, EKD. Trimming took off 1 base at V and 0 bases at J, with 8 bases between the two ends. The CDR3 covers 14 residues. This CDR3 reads CACDTVGHTDKLIF. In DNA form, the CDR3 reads TGTGCCTGTGACACGGTGGGGCACACCGATAAACTCATCTTT.

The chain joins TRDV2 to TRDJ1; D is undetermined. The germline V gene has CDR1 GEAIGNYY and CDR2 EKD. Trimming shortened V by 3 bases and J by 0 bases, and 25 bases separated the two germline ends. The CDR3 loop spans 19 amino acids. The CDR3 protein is CACDDIDSRELEYTDKLIF. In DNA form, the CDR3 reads TGTGCCTGTGACGACATTGACAGTCGGGAGTTGGAGTACACCGATAAACTCATCTTT.

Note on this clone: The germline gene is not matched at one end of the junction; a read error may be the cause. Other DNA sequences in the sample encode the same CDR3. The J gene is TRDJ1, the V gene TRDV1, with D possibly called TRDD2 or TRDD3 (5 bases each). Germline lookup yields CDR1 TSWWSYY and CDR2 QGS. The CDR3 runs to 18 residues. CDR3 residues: CALGERRGPTYYTDKLIF. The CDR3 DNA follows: TGTGCTCTTGGGGAACGTAGGGGGCCGACCTACTACACTGATAAACTCATCTTT.

The CDR3 nucleotides read TGTGCTCTTGGGGAACTAGACGTACTTACCGTCACCGATAAACTCATCTTT. It is translated as CALGELDVLTVTDKLIF. The rearrangement uses TRDV1 and TRDJ1; no definite D call. V lost 0 bases to trimming and J lost 1 base, with 15 bases between them. The CDR3 totals 17 residues. Germline V gene lookup returns CDR1 TSWWSYY and CDR2 QGS.